Given below is one T cell receptor beta chain in context. Its recognized antigen is unknown. No quality values exist for individual bases; no much larger clone is one base distant. The data derive from a study of yellow fever vaccine responses in identical twins (dated by TCRdb to 2016 to 2018). Regarding the research as a whole: In identical twins, the study followed T cell clones that responded to the vaccine with precision.

Overall study results and their limits: According to the authors, the vaccine-induced T cell response in identical twins seemed to be partly convergent and partly specific to each individual.

Library preparation used RT-PCR. Sequencing relied on an Illumina HiSeq 2500. The public reads were run again by TCRdb, first through fastp at Q25 and then through MiXCR, and only productive beta chains were kept. Rows with a matching CDR3 protein are joined into one entry that keeps the most common DNA and genes. The sample has 20,000 or so distinct CDR3 sequences on record, under 75% of them singletons. The biggest ten clones account for about 2.5% of the sample. The junction shows trimming of 4 bases on V and 0 bases on J, plus 13 bases between the germline ends. The CDR3 spans 15 residues, from the cysteine through the phenylalanine. The kept DNA is CDR3 alone, 45 bases in frame from the first base. Sequences SGHRS (CDR1) and YFSETQ (CDR2) are obtained from the germline V gene.

The sequence derives from a woman in her late teens or twenties who received the yellow fever vaccine. Donor details come from another sample of the same person, matched by shared clones. Recombination joined TRBV5-1 with TRBJ1-2; perhaps TRBD1 is the D gene, with 5 bases matching. This material consisted of T cells from blood (PBMCs), unsorted or a sorted subset (not recorded which), taken before or after yellow fever vaccination (not recorded which). The nucleotides are TGCGCCAGCAGCCCGGACACGACAGCTAACTATGGCTACACCTTC. The encoded protein is CASSPDTTANYGYTF.